This T cell receptor beta chain was recovered during a study of T cell responses to AZD1222 COVID-19 vaccine. TCRdb's table, derived via immunoSEQ multiplex PCR, lists solely in-frame clones and lacks some. The sample records about 88,000 clones, roughly nine tenths being singletons. CDR3 length: 11 residues. V was shortened by 0 bases and J by 10 bases, with 7 bases between the two germline ends. The germline V gene has CDR1 SGHRS and CDR2 YFSETQ. Sequenced material: peripheral blood, taken on day 0 of AZD1222 vaccination. This sequence was found in an adult in good health. The V call is TRBV5-1, the J call TRBJ1-1; TRBD1 is a possible D gene (6 bases). CDR3 in DNA: TGCGCCAGCAGCTTGGAGGGGGGAGCTTTCTTT. This translates into CASSLEGGAFF. The whole variable domain, filled in from reference TRBV5-1 and TRBJ1-1, reads KAGVTQTPRYLIKTRGQQVTLSCSPISGHRSVSWYQQTPGQGLQFLFEYFSETQRNKGNFPGRFSGRQFSNSRSEMNVSTLELGDSALYLCASSLEGGAFFGQGTRLTVV.